These 3 T cell receptor beta chains came from one sample sequenced in a study of blood T cell repertoires in COVID-19. Data came from immunoSEQ multiplex PCR; TCRdb stores just in-frame clones and leaves some out. Among roughly 280,000 clones listed, under 95% were seen once. Sequencing was carried out using PBMCs or T cells enriched from blood (not recorded which). The origin of the receptors is a man in his forties who had been exposed to COVID-19.

The V and J genes are TRBV18 and TRBJ2-5; perhaps TRBD2 as D (6 bases). From germline, CDR1 is KGHSH and CDR2 LQKENI. V lost 4 bases to trimming and J lost 2 bases, with 11 bases between them. This CDR3 comprises 14 residues. CDR3 DNA: TGTGCCAGCTCACTGACTAGTCCACAAGAGACCCAGTACTTC. Translation: CASSLTSPQETQYF.

The rearrangement links TRBV19 to TRBJ2-1; D is perhaps TRBD2 (5 bases). Trimming left V 5 bases short and J 0 bases short, with 14 bases between. Germline CDR1 reads LNHDA; CDR2 reads SQIVND (reference sequence). This CDR3 is built from 16 residues. The CDR3 protein is CASSGRGLSSYNEQFF. CDR3 sequence (DNA): TGTGCCAGTAGTGGCCGGGGTCTCAGCTCCTACAATGAGCAGTTCTTC.

The chain employs TRBV9 and TRBJ2-5; a possible D gene is TRBD1 (6 bases). The CDR3 has 14 residues. V lost 0 bases to trimming and J lost 3 bases, with 9 bases between them. Per germline, CDR1 SGDLS and CDR2 YYNGEE. CDR3 sequence: CASSVARGEETQYF. The DNA for the CDR3 is TGTGCCAGCAGCGTAGCCAGGGGCGAAGAGACCCAGTACTTC.